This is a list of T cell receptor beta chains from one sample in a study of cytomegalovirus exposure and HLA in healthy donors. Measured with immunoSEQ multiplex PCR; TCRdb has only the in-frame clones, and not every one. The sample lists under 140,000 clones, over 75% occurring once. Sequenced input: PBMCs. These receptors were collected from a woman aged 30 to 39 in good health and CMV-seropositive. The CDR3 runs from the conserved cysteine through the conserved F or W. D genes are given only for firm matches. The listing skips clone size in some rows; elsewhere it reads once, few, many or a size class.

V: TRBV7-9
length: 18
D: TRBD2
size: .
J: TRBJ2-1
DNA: TGTGCCAGCAGCTTAGGGGCTAGCGGGGGGCTACCATACAATGAGCAGTTCTTC
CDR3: CASSLGASGGLPYNEQFF

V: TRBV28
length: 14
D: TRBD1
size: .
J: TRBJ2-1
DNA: TGTGCCAGCAGTTTCCCCGACAGGGTTAGTGAGCAGTTCTTC
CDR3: CASSFPDRVSEQFF

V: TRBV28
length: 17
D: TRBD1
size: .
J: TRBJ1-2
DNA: TGTGCCAGCAGTTTTACCCAGGGGGCGCGTACCGACTATGGCTACACCTTC
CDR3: CASSFTQGARTDYGYTF

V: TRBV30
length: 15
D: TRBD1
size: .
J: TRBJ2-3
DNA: TGTGCCTGGAGTGCCTACAGGGGTGGGACAGATACGCAGTATTTT
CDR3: CAWSAYRGGTDTQYF

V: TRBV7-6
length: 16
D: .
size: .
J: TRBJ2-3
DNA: TGTGCCAGCAGCTTATTAGTTGGGCAGGGGACAGATACGCAGTATTTT
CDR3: CASSLLVGQGTDTQYF

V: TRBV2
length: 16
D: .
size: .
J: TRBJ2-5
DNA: TGTGCCAGCAGTGGGGGCCTAGGGAAAGGACAAGAGACCCAGTACTTC
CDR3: CASSGGLGKGQETQYF

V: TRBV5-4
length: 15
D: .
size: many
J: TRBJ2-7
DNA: TGTGCCAGCAGCTCCACAGGGTGGGGTTCCTACGAGCAGTACTTC
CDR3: CASSSTGWGSYEQYF

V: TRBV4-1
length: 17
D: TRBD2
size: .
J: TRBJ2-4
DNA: TGCGCCAGCAGCCAAGTTGGCCTAGCGGGTGGCGGGGACATTCAGTACTTC
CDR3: CASSQVGLAGGGDIQYF

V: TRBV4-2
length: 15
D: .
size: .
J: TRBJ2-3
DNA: TGTGCCAGCAGCCAAGATAAGCGGGCCCCAGATACGCAGTATTTT
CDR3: CASSQDKRAPDTQYF

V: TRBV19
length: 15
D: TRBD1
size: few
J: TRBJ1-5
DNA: TGTGCCAGCGACAGGGGCGGGATGTCCAATCAGCCCCAGCATTTT
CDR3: CASDRGGMSNQPQHF

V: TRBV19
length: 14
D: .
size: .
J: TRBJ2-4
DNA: TGTGCCAGTAGTGTGGCGGGGGCCAAAAACATTCAGTACTTC
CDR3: CASSVAGAKNIQYF

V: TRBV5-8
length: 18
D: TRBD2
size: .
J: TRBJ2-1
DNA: TGTGCCAGCAGCCAAAATGGAGGTCTAGCGGGGGGTTACAATGAGCAGTTCTTC
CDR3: CASSQNGGLAGGYNEQFF

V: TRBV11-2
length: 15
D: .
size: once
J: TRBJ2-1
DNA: TGTGCCAGCAGCTCGGGGGGCGATGGCTACAATGAGCAGTTCTTC
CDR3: CASSSGGDGYNEQFF

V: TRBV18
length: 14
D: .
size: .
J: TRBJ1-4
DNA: TGTGCCAGCTCACTAGGGGTTATAGATGAAAAACTGTTTTTT
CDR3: CASSLGVIDEKLFF

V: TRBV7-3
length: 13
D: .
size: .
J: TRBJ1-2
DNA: TGTGCCAGCAGTCAGGACAAAAACTATGGCTACACCTTC
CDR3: CASSQDKNYGYTF

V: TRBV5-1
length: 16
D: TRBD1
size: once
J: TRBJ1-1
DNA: TGCGCCAGCAGATCGACAGGGGCTTCGATGAACACTGAAGCTTTCTTT
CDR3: CASRSTGASMNTEAFF

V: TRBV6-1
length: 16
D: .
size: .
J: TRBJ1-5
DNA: TGTGCCAGCAGTGAAGAAACCGGGACGGGGGGTAGGCCCCAGCATTTT
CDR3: CASSEETGTGGRPQHF

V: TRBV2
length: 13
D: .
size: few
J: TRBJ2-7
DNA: TGTGCCAGCCCGCGGGGCCGTGTCTACGAGCAGTACTTC
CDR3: CASPRGRVYEQYF

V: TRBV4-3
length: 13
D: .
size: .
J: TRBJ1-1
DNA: TGCGCCAGCAGCCAAGGCAGGGACACTGAAGCTTTCTTT
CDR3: CASSQGRDTEAFF

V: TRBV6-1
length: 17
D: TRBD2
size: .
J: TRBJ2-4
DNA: TGTGCCAGCAGTGTTAGACTAGCGGGAATAGCCAAAAACATTCAGTACTTC
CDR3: CASSVRLAGIAKNIQYF

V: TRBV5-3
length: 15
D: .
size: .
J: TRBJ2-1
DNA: TGTGCCAGAAGCTTGCGGGGTAGCGGACACAATGAGCAGTTCTTC
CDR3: CARSLRGSGHNEQFF

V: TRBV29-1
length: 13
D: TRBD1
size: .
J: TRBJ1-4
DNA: TGCAGCGTCCCCGGGCAGGGGGGTGAAAAACTGTTTTTT
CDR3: CSVPGQGGEKLFF